A single T cell receptor beta chain is shown here with its context. Its matching antigen is unknown. The data were obtained in a study of CD8+ T cells in alopecia areata. Background on the study: Tofacitinib was taken orally by treated patients, and the dose was 5 to 10 mg twice daily. People stayed on tofacitinib for 6 to 18 months, then stopped the drug for 6 months. Findings and caveats of the study: Amid tofacitinib therapy, many expanded lesional clones stayed present in scalp and blood.

Germline V CDR1 and CDR2: GTSNPN, SVGIG (reference sequence). The CDR3 runs to 14 residues. The V gene lost 2 bases and the J gene lost 7 bases, with 14 bases spanning the gap. Treatment defined: oral pan-JAK inhibitor, 5-10 mg twice daily. The authors extracted RNA and reverse transcribed it into cDNA as the sequencing template. Here immunoSEQ multiplex PCR was the method, and the copy in TCRdb shows in-frame clones only, minus some. The sample carries roughly 180,000 clones, 45% to 75% recorded once. The material sequenced was CD4+ T cells sorted from blood, taken at week 4, from a patient treated with tofacitinib. The J gene is TRBJ1-4, the V gene TRBV30; D gene uncertain. The receptor was isolated from a human donor with alopecia areata. CDR3 coding DNA: TGTGCCTGGAGTACTGCCCTGAGAAGTGAAAAACTGTTTTTT. Translation gives CAWSTALRSEKLFF.